This T cell receptor beta chain was sequenced in a study of blood T cells in healthy people across ages. General study points: No conclusive comparison of naive versus antigen-experienced cells was possible with unsorted PBMCs. The long-lived group displayed more naive CD4+ cells, plus higher diversity, than the aged donors did. Researchers report that TCR beta diversity correlated strongly with naive T cell percentage.

PCR was performed a second time for about 7 to 12 cycles using a sample-barcoded 5' primer and a J-beta primer mix. Tags on each cDNA molecule came from a template-switch adaptor with 12 random nucleotides. TCRdb called the 5' RACE reads again in MiXCR, with one record for every CDR3 protein. This sample has some 1.5 million distinct CDR3 sequences; 40% to 45% occur once, and the top ten carry around 4%. As regards this clonotype: Its antigen remains unknown.

V was shortened by 6 bases and J by 8 bases, with 16 bases between the two germline ends. CDR1 is DFQATT, CDR2 SNEGSKA, per germline (reference sequence). The CDR3 runs 12 residues. This sequence was found in a woman younger than 35 in good health. Sequencing was carried out using blood. V and J are TRBV20-1 and TRBJ2-5; maybe TRBD2 (5 bases). The DNA of the CDR3 is TGCAGTGCCGGATCGGCGGGTGAAACCCAGTACTTC. It codes for CSAGSAGETQYF.